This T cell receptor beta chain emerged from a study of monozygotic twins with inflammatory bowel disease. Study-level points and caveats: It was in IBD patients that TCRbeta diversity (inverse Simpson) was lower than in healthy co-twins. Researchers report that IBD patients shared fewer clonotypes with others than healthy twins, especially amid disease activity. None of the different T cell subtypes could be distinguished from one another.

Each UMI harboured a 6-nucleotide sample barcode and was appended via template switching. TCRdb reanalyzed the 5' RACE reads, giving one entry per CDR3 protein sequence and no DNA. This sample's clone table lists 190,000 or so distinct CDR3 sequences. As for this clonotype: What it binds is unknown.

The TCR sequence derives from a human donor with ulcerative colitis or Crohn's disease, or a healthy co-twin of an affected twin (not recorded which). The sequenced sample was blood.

CDR3 loop: CAISEGEDLREPQHF. This chain uses TRBV10-3 with TRBJ1-5; as DNA is missing, the TRBD1 call by TCRdb cannot be tested. This CDR3 has 15 amino acids. The germline V gene has CDR1 ENHRY and CDR2 SYGVKD.